This T cell receptor beta chain is drawn from a study of cytomegalovirus exposure and HLA in healthy donors. Study results and caveats: Later genetic work tied a missense DCLRE1C variant to beta-chain V and J trimming.

The PCR had 60 Vbeta and 13 Jbeta primers. Profiling relied on immunoSEQ multiplex PCR, and the TCRdb table lists in-frame clones only, not all of them. The sample yields more than 90,000 clones, 65% to 80% seen once. Germline lookup yields CDR1 SSHAT and CDR2 FNYEAQ (reference sequence). The CDR3 length is 13 residues. About this clone itself: The antigen remains unidentified.

Sequencing used PBMCs. The genes are TRBV7-7 and TRBJ1-6, with 7 bases identical to TRBD1. This sequence was found in a man in his forties or fifties in good health and CMV-seronegative. Here the CDR3 reads CAIRDRENSPLHF. In DNA form, the CDR3 reads TGTGCTATCCGGGACAGAGAGAATTCACCCCTCCACTTT.